This T cell receptor (beta chain) comes out of a study of identical twins. Using its own MiXCR run on the 5' RACE reads, TCRdb lists one record per CDR3 protein. Among 500,000 or so distinct CDR3 sequences listed, roughly 13% were seen once. The germline V gene encodes CDR1 SNHLY and CDR2 FYNNEI. Deletions cut 1 base from V and 5 bases from J, with 11 bases between. This CDR3 spans 14 amino acids. A further study also used this sample, focusing on yellow fever vaccine responses in identical twins.

Specimen: CD4+ T cells sorted from blood. This clonotype originated in a woman between 18 and 29 years old in good health. The chain employs TRBV2 and TRBJ2-5, with a weak D call TRBD2 (5 bases). The CDR3: CASSEDRGAETQYF. CDR3 DNA: TGTGCCAGCAGTGAAGACCGGGGTGCGGAGACCCAGTACTTC.